This T cell receptor beta chain derives from a study of cytomegalovirus exposure and HLA in healthy donors. With 60 Vbeta and 13 Jbeta primers, the PCR was carried out. The method was immunoSEQ multiplex PCR; TCRdb's version includes in-frame clones alone and lacks a portion of them. Of roughly 150,000 clones in the sample, roughly 64% were seen once. This sequence originates from a woman in her twenties or thirties in good health and CMV-seropositive. The sequenced sample was PBMCs.

The CDR3 here is CASSPVDRGQGTF. The CDR3 bases are TGTGCCAGCTCACCCGTGGACAGGGGGCAGGGGACCTTC. V gene TRBV18 combines with J gene TRBJ1-2; 11 nucleotides agree with TRBD1. Unmatched junction bases numbered 8, after V lost 3 bases and J lost 14 bases. CDR1 is KGHSH, CDR2 LQKENI, per germline. The CDR3 has 13 amino acids.